These 5 T cell receptor beta chains share one sample of origin, sequenced in a study of blood T cell repertoires in COVID-19. Generated by immunoSEQ multiplex PCR, the TCRdb table keeps only in-frame clones and is missing some. Among over 200,000 clones listed, 70% to 90% were seen once. The sequenced sample was peripheral blood. Source of these receptors: a man between 18 and 29 years old with active or convalescent COVID-19.

The chain joins TRBV27 to TRBJ1-1, with D perhaps TRBD1 (5 bases). The CDR3 sequence is 13 residues long. Germline values: CDR1 MNHEY, CDR2 SMNVEV (reference sequence). The ends were cut back, 2 bases at V and 3 bases at J, with 7 bases in the middle. The CDR3 here is CASSLRGDTEAFF. The CDR3 DNA reads as TGTGCCAGCAGTTTACGGGGGGACACTGAAGCTTTCTTT.

The gene calls are TRBV6-2 or TRBV6-3 and TRBJ2-7; D may be TRBD2 (6 bases). This CDR3 has 15 residues. Germline V CDR1 and CDR2: MNHEY, SVGEGT. The V end was cut by 0 bases, the J end by 3 bases, with 12 bases between. The CDR3 DNA sequence: TGTGCCAGCAGTTACTCATCGCCTAGCGTCTACGAGCAGTACTTC. Translation gives CASSYSSPSVYEQYF.

This clone was observed a few times. V and J are TRBV16 and TRBJ2-1, with 7 bases matching TRBD1. J gave up 4 bases and V 5 bases, and 5 bases lay outside the gene matches. The germline CDR1 and CDR2 sequences are KGHSY and FQNENV. The CDR3 extends over 14 amino acids. CDR3 nucleotides: TGTGCCAGCAGCGACAGGGCCCGATACAATGAGCAGTTCTTC. This sequence encodes CASSDRARYNEQFF.

The chain joins TRBV28 to TRBJ2-1; D might be TRBD2 (5 bases). V lost 2 bases and J 4 bases, leaving 9 bases between the germline ends. Germline lookup yields CDR1 MDHEN and CDR2 SYDVKM. The CDR3 loop spans 14 amino acids. The CDR3 DNA follows: TGTGCCAGCAGTTTAAAGGGAGCTTACAATGAGCAGTTCTTC. Translation: CASSLKGAYNEQFF. Full variable domain (rest looked up from reference TRBV28 and TRBJ2-1): DVKVTQSSRYLVKRTGEKVFLECVQDMDHENMFWYRQDPGLGLRLIYFSYDVKMKEKGDIPEGYSVSREKKERFSLILESASTNQTSMYLCASSLKGAYNEQFFGPGTRLTVL.

This clone was seen only a few times. The chain has TRBV7-9 and TRBJ1-5; 7 bases fit TRBD1. J lost 5 bases, V lost 3 bases, and 4 bases had no gene match. Germline CDR1 reads SEHNR; CDR2 reads FQNEAQ (reference sequence). The CDR3 runs to 14 residues. CDR3 in DNA: TGTGCCAGCAGCTTGGGACAGCCTCATCAGCCCCAGCATTTT. Protein product: CASSLGQPHQPQHF.